The present TCR beta chain was sequenced within a study of blood T cell repertoires in COVID-19. About the research overall: Samples taken during acute and convalescent COVID-19 were collected in the United States, Italy and Spain. PBMCs, B-cell-depleted T cells, or T cells provided the cDNA or gDNA that made up the material.

Source study methods: Estimated nucleated cell counts came from reference gene primer amplification. Clones were read by immunoSEQ multiplex PCR, and TCRdb kept only the in-frame ones, dropping some. The V and J calls and clone size were taken over from that table, and D and trimming were inferred from the DNA. The repertoire holds roughly 82,000 clones, with 90% as singletons. Source material: peripheral blood. The origin of this receptor is a woman aged 45-65 years in a cohort sampled during active COVID-19.

CDR3 in amino acids: CASSPGTSGLREQYF. CDR3 bases: TGCGCCAGCAGTCCGGGGACTAGCGGTTTGAGGGAGCAGTACTTC. V usage is TRBV10-2 and J usage is TRBJ2-7, with 11 bases aligning to TRBD2. Unmatched junction bases numbered 10, after V lost 5 bases and J lost 7 bases. The germline V gene encodes CDR1 WSHSY and CDR2 SAAADI. This CDR3 contains 15 residues.